The 12 T cell receptor beta chains below all came from one sample that was sequenced in a study of human T cells and chemical hapten exposure. Stated time point: pre-sensitization, week 0. Sample treatment: therapeutic diphenylcyclopropenone sensitization with weekly scalp DPC. TCRdb re-analysed the RACE reads in MiXCR, keeping a single row per CDR3 protein. The data hold 62,000 or so distinct CDR3 sequences, with around 9.9% observed a single time. Specimen: whole blood, collected in connection with sensitization to the hapten diphenylcyclopropenone (DPC). The receptors stem from a woman aged 50 to 60 with alopecia areata. Some clones in this sample may be carry-over from other donors' samples.

This clonotype was seen at least ten times. The rearrangement links TRBV6-2 or TRBV6-3 to TRBJ1-5; TRBD1 matches 8 bases. The V gene end was trimmed by 6 bases and the J gene end by 2 bases; junction bases not matched to a gene: 6. This CDR3 is built from 15 residues. Germline V gives CDR1 MNHEY, CDR2 SVGEGT. Here the CDR3 DNA reads TGTGCCAGCAGAAACGCGACAGGGGGCAATCAGCCCCAGCATTTT. Translated, it gives CASRNATGGNQPQHF.

This clonotype was counted a few times. CDR3 nucleotides: TGTGCCAGCAGCGTAGGTCCCGGCAAAGAGACCCAGTACTTC. Its protein product is CASSVGPGKETQYF. This chain uses TRBV9 with TRBJ2-5; unclear D gene. The CDR3 runs 14 residues. CDR1 and CDR2 from the germline V gene are SGDLS and YYNGEE. V was cut by 0 bases and J by 3 bases, with 9 bases left in between. Full variable domain (rest looked up from reference TRBV9 and TRBJ2-5): DSGVTQTPKHLITATGQRVTLRCSPRSGDLSVYWYQQSLDQGLQFLIQYYNGEERAKGNILERFSAQQFPDLHSELNLSSLELGDSALYFCASSVGPGKETQYFGPGTRLLVL.

This clonotype was observed a handful of times. The CDR3, as DNA: TGTGCCAGCAGTTCCCGGACTAGCGGGAAGGTTGCGGCGGAGCAGTACTTC. Translating it yields CASSSRTSGKVAAEQYF. The V gene is TRBV28, the J gene TRBJ2-7; 12 positions agree with TRBD2. Germline V CDR1 and CDR2: MDHEN, SYDVKM. The CDR3 is 17 amino acids. J was trimmed by 7 bases and V by 4 bases; bases with no gene match: 14.

Here the CDR3 DNA reads TGTGCCAGCAGTTTGGCAGAAAATCAGCCCCAGCATTTT. Residues: CASSLAENQPQHF. The chain uses TRBV6-6 and TRBJ1-5, with D hard to call. In germline, CDR1 is MNHNY, CDR2 SVGAGI (reference sequence). CDR3 length: 13 residues. The V end lost 4 bases, the J end lost 4 bases, and 8 bases lay between the germline ends.

This clonotype was observed many times. CDR3 residues: CASSARGRYRNEQFF. For the CDR3, the DNA is TGTGCCAGCAGCGCGCGGGGTAGATATAGGAATGAGCAGTTCTTC. The chain combines TRBV28 with TRBJ2-1; D is possibly TRBD2 (6 bases). Trimming shortened V by 6 bases and J by 7 bases, and 19 bases separated the two germline ends. This CDR3 region has 15 residues. CDR1 is MDHEN and CDR2 is SYDVKM in the germline V gene.

In this sample, this clonotype turned up a few times. This rearrangement joins TRBV6-5 to TRBJ2-2, with 8 bases aligning to TRBD1. After removal of 6 bases from V and 5 bases from J, the junction contained 11 bases not matched to a gene. This CDR3 has 16 residues. In germline, CDR1 is MNHEY, CDR2 SVGAGI. CDR3 in amino acids: CASRPPGQVGTGELFF. CDR3 nucleotide sequence: TGTGCCAGCAGGCCTCCGGGACAGGTCGGAACCGGGGAGCTGTTTTTT.

This clonotype has at least ten counts. The gene calls are TRBV5-6 and TRBJ1-2; D is perhaps TRBD1 (5 bases). V gave up 3 bases and J gave up 6 bases, with 15 bases separating them. CDR1 and CDR2 (germline): SGHDT, YYEEEE. The CDR3 totals 14 residues. The CDR3 protein is CASSSGPTEHGYTF. The CDR3 bases are TGTGCCAGCAGCTCGGGCCCGACAGAACATGGCTACACCTTC. The full variable domain, in which reference TRBV5-6 and TRBJ1-2 provide the parts outside the CDR3, is DAGVTQSPTHLIKTRGQQVTLRCSPKSGHDTVSWYQQALGQGPQFIFQYYEEEERQRGNFPDRFSGHQFPNYSSELNVNALLLGDSALYLCASSSGPTEHGYTFGSGTRLTVV.

This clonotype was seen ten or more times. The rearrangement uses TRBV27 and TRBJ2-6; D call uncertain. Germline CDR1 reads MNHEY; CDR2 reads SMNVEV (reference sequence). CDR3 length: 12 amino acids. V lost 6 bases and J 1 base, leaving 1 base between the germline ends. The CDR3 sequence is CASRSGANVLTF. CDR3 nucleotides: TGTGCCAGCAGATCTGGGGCCAACGTCCTGACTTTC.

The J gene is TRBJ2-7, the V gene TRBV19, with D unclear. Trimming shortened V by 3 bases and J by 6 bases, and 21 bases separated the two germline ends. Per the germline V gene, CDR1 is LNHDA and CDR2 is SQIVND (reference sequence). This CDR3 has 16 residues. In DNA form, the CDR3 reads TGTGCCAGTAGTATGTTCCCCGGCCAATCGTCAGTCGAGCAGTACTTC. It specifies CASSMFPGQSSVEQYF. The entire variable domain, with the rest obtained from reference TRBV19 and TRBJ2-7, is as follows: DGGITQSPKYLFRKEGQNVTLSCEQNLNHDAMYWYRQDPGQGLRLIYYSQIVNDFQKGDIAEGYSVSREKKESFPLTVTSAQKNPTAFYLCASSMFPGQSSVEQYFGPGTRLTVT.

In this sample, this clonotype turned up many times. The chain links TRBV18 to TRBJ2-1, with 10 bases aligning to TRBD1. V gave up 4 bases and J gave up 14 bases; unmatched junction bases: 20. Germline V lookup: CDR1 KGHSH, CDR2 LQKENI. The CDR3 runs 17 residues. In DNA, the CDR3 is TGTGCCAGCTCACGCTCACAACCGGGACAGGGGCTGGGTTTAGAGTTCTTC. Translation gives CASSRSQPGQGLGLEFF.

This clonotype was found many times. The V and J genes are TRBV7-6 and TRBJ2-1, with TRBD2 identical over 10 bases. CDR3 size: 17 residues. In germline, CDR1 is SGHVS, CDR2 FNYEAQ. The V segment lost 0 bases and the J segment 4 bases; nucleotides outside the gene matches: 6. CDR3: CASSLAEAGGPYNEQFF. The CDR3 DNA follows: TGTGCCAGCAGCTTAGCCGAAGCGGGAGGGCCGTACAATGAGCAGTTCTTC.

This clonotype was observed many times. This chain uses TRBV4-3 with TRBJ2-5, with D possibly TRBD1 on 6 matching bases. V was cut by 3 bases and J by 1 base, with 12 bases left in between. The CDR3 is 15 amino acids. The germline V gene has CDR1 LGHNA and CDR2 YSLEER. CDR3 nucleotide sequence: TGCGCCAGCAGCCAGGCGACAGGCTCCCAAGAGACCCAGTACTTC. Its protein is CASSQATGSQETQYF.